This paragraph covers one T cell receptor beta chain sequence. V lost 5 bases and J 5 bases, leaving 10 bases between the germline ends. The V gene's germline CDR1 is SGHRS and CDR2 YFSETQ. This CDR3 region has 12 residues. Authors' processing steps: Estimated nucleated cell counts came from reference gene primer amplification. Clones were read by immunoSEQ multiplex PCR, and TCRdb kept only the in-frame ones, dropping some. Clone size and the V and J calls come from that table; the DNA yielded D and trimming. The sample holds some 100,000 clones; around nine tenths are singletons and the top ten take 5.7%. The sample is drawn from a study of blood T cell repertoires in COVID-19. Turning to the study itself: COVID-19 samples collected from the United States, Italy and Spain covered acute and convalescent phases. From T cells, B-cell-depleted T cells, or PBMCs came the material, which was cDNA or gDNA.

V usage is TRBV5-1 and J usage is TRBJ1-2; D possibly corresponds to TRBD1 (6 bases). This receptor was taken from a man aged 65 to 79 with acute or convalescent COVID-19. Sequencing was performed on peripheral blood. CDR3 nucleotide sequence: TGCGCCAGCAGACAGGGTTTGTATGGCTACACCTTC. Protein product: CASRQGLYGYTF.